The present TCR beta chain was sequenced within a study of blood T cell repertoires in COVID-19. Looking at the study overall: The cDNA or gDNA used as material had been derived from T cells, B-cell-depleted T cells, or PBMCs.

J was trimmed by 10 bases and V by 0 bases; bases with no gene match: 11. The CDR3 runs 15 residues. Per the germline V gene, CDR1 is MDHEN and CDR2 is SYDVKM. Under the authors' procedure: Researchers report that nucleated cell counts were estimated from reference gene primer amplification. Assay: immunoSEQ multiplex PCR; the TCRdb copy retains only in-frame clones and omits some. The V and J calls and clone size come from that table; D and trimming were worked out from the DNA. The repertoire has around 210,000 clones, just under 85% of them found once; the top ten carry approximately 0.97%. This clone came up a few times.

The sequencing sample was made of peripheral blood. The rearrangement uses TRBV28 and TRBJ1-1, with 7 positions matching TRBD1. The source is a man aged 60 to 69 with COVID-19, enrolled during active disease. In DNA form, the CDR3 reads TGTGCCAGCAGTTTATGGACAGGGCCCGACCGGGTAGCTTTCTTT. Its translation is CASSLWTGPDRVAFF.